Shown below are 9 T cell receptor beta chains from a single sample sequenced in a study of T cell repertoires in cytomegalovirus infection. TCRdb re-called the reads through MiXCR, storing one row per CDR3 protein. This table has 300,000 to 400,000 distinct CDR3 sequences, roughly 18% appearing once. Sequencing was performed on PBMCs. The origin of the receptors is a human donor in good health (CMV status not recorded). Some clones in this sample may be carry-over from other donors' samples.

The chain links TRBV7-2 to TRBJ2-2; D may be TRBD1 (5 bases). Per the germline V gene, CDR1 is SGHTA and CDR2 is FQGNSA. CDR3 size: 12 residues. V lost 8 bases to trimming and J lost 6 bases, with 10 bases between them. The CDR3, as DNA: TGTGCCAGCGGCAGGGCGGCCGGGGAGCTGTTTTTT. Translation gives CASGRAAGELFF.

The chain couples TRBV2 to TRBJ2-1, with a tentative D call TRBD2 (6 bases). The CDR3 contains 14 residues. V lost 4 bases and J 6 bases, leaving 13 bases between the germline ends. Germline loops: CDR1 SNHLY, CDR2 FYNNEI. CDR3 amino acids: CASSGQGGINEQFF. CDR3 DNA: TGTGCCAGCAGTGGGCAGGGAGGAATCAATGAGCAGTTCTTC.

This clonotype has a handful of counts. V is TRBV4-2 and J is TRBJ1-4; D is possibly TRBD1 (5 bases). With 0 bases removed from V and 7 bases from J, the gap between germline ends came to 18 bases. Germline lookup yields CDR1 LGHNA and CDR2 YNFKEQ. CDR3 length: 17 amino acids. CDR3 in DNA: TGTGCCAGCAGCCAAGATAAGGGGCACCGGACGAGTGAAAAACTGTTTTTT. This encodes CASSQDKGHRTSEKLFF.

This clonotype turned up a few times. The J gene is TRBJ1-5, the V gene TRBV28, with 10 bases that match TRBD1. The CDR3 has 14 amino acids. Germline assignment: CDR1 MDHEN and CDR2 SYDVKM. The trim removed 5 bases at V and 6 bases at J, leaving 4 bases unmatched. CDR3 region: CASSPDRGSQPQHF. Written as DNA, the CDR3 is TGTGCCAGCAGTCCGGACAGGGGGTCTCAGCCCCAGCATTTT.

This clonotype turned up a few times. The chain links TRBV5-6 to TRBJ2-1, with 7 nucleotides matching TRBD1. Germline V lookup: CDR1 SGHDT, CDR2 YYEEEE. The V and J ends lost 0 bases and 6 bases, in that order; junction bases with no gene match: 0. The CDR3 sequence is 13 residues long. The CDR3 loop reads CASSLGDSNEQFF. Written as DNA, the CDR3 is TGTGCCAGCAGCTTGGGGGACAGCAATGAGCAGTTCTTC.

The chain combines TRBV12-3 or TRBV12-4 with TRBJ2-1; unclear D gene. The CDR3 has 14 amino acids. Trimming pared 0 bases from V and 8 bases from J, leaving 11 bases between. The CDR3 coding sequence is TGTGCCAGCAGTTTAGCGAGGCCTGCCCATGAGCAGTTCTTC. Translation: CASSLARPAHEQFF.

The chain combines TRBV7-9 with TRBJ1-6; D remains ambiguous. This CDR3 comprises 15 residues. Germline V gives CDR1 SEHNR, CDR2 FQNEAQ (reference sequence). Trimming took 5 bases from V and 11 from J, leaving 19 bases between them. The CDR3 DNA is TGTGCCAGCAGCCCGGCCGGCGTCTCCGGGGCACCCCTCCACTTT. Protein product: CASSPAGVSGAPLHF.

The chain carries TRBV11-3 and TRBJ2-1; D not resolved. Germline lookup yields CDR1 SGHNT and CDR2 YENEEA. The CDR3 is 13 residues long. Deletions cut 2 bases from V and 5 bases from J, with 7 bases between. For the CDR3, the DNA is TGTGCCAGCAGCTTAAACACAAACAATGAGCAGTTCTTC. This translates into CASSLNTNNEQFF.

This clonotype was seen repeatedly, ten times or more. The chain couples TRBV10-3 to TRBJ1-1, with a tentative D call TRBD1 (6 bases). Per the germline V gene, CDR1 is ENHRY and CDR2 is SYGVKD. The CDR3 loop spans 13 amino acids. Trimming left V 11 bases short and J 0 bases short, with 13 bases between. In nucleotides, the CDR3 is TGTGCCGCACGACAGGCAATGAACACTGAAGCTTTCTTT. Protein: CAARQAMNTEAFF.